This T cell receptor (beta chain) was observed in a study of T cell changes during pregnancy in multiple sclerosis. The assay was immunoSEQ multiplex PCR, and TCRdb's table has in-frame clones only and misses some. The sample contains 45,000 to 70,000 clones, about 94% of which appear only once. V was cut by 4 bases and J by 7 bases, with 14 bases left in between. CDR3 length: 12 residues. Germline values: CDR1 SQVTM, CDR2 ANQGSEA. The starting material was peripheral blood, obtained in the third trimester of pregnancy. This rearrangement joins TRBV29-1 to TRBJ2-7, with a possible D match to TRBD2 (6 bases). The clonotype was recovered from a female donor in good health, enrolled as a control in a pregnancy study. CDR3 nucleotides: TGCAGCGTTGTAGGAGGGCAGGTGGAGCAGTACTTC. This encodes CSVVGGQVEQYF.